This is a list of T cell receptor beta chains from one sample in a study of T cell repertoires in cytomegalovirus infection. These TCRs' antigens remain unknown. TCRdb reanalysed the reads using MiXCR and keeps one entry per CDR3 protein. The table records 680,000 or so distinct CDR3 sequences, around 31% of them present only once. This specimen was cultured PBMCs, taken from culture after CMV antigen stimulation. These receptors were taken from a human donor in good health (CMV status not recorded). Some clones in this sample may be carry-over from other donors' samples. Both conserved end residues are part of each CDR3. Each record gives: D gene, J gene, clone size, V gene, CDR3 protein, CDR3 DNA. The D gene is left open where the match is weak. The size field is filled for only some rows; it gives once, few, many or a size class.

TRBD2 | TRBJ2-1 | - | TRBV2 | CASSELAGGFEQFF | TGTGCCAGCAGTGAACTAGCGGGAGGGTTTGAGCAGTTCTTC
TRBD2 | TRBJ2-2 | - | TRBV6-5 | CASSRGTSGNTGELFF | TGTGCCAGCAGTCGGGGGACTAGCGGAAACACCGGGGAGCTGTTTTTT
TRBD1 | TRBJ1-1 | - | TRBV18 | CASSPEGQGLIAEAFF | TGTGCCAGCTCACCTGAAGGACAGGGGTTAATCGCTGAAGCTTTCTTT
- | TRBJ2-1 | few | TRBV12-3/TRBV12-4 | CASSLWAEEQFF | TGTGCCAGCAGTCTCTGGGCGGAGGAGCAGTTCTTC
TRBD2 | TRBJ2-1 | many | TRBV7-2 | CASSFVIAGGDNEQFF | TGTGCCAGCAGCTTCGTAATAGCGGGGGGTGACAATGAGCAGTTCTTC
- | TRBJ2-4 | - | TRBV20-1 | CSASRTRLAKNIQYF | TGCAGTGCCAGTAGGACAAGACTAGCCAAAAACATTCAGTACTTC
- | TRBJ2-3 | few | TRBV25-1 | CASQKVPGDDTQYF | TGTGCCAGTCAGAAAGTCCCGGGGGACGATACGCAGTATTTT
TRBD2 | TRBJ2-1 | - | TRBV7-2 | CASSPQGGSWGNEQCF | TGTGCCAGCAGCCCCCAGGGAGGGAGCTGGGGCAATGAGCAGTGCTTC
TRBD1 | TRBJ2-1 | many | TRBV19 | CASSTRQGSYNEQFF | TGTGCCAGTAGTACCCGACAGGGGTCGTACAATGAGCAGTTCTTC
- | TRBJ2-3 | few | TRBV27 | CASSLLWGPDTDTQYF | TGTGCCAGCAGTTTACTTTGGGGACCAGACACAGATACGCAGTATTTT
TRBD2 | TRBJ2-5 | few | TRBV6-1 | CASSPRTSQGSETQYF | TGTGCCAGCAGTCCAAGGACTAGTCAGGGAAGCGAGACCCAGTACTTC
- | TRBJ2-5 | - | TRBV30 | CAWTSVRETQYF | TGTGCCTGGACTAGTGTTAGGGAGACCCAGTACTTC
- | TRBJ2-4 | many | TRBV7-2 | CASSLYGNIQYF | TGTGCCAGCAGCTTATACGGAAACATTCAGTACTTC
TRBD2 | TRBJ2-3 | - | TRBV20-1 | CSARVQAGAADTQYF | TGCAGTGCTAGAGTCCAAGCGGGAGCAGCAGATACGCAGTATTTT
TRBD2 | TRBJ2-3 | - | TRBV6-2/TRBV6-3 | CASKTSGYSPDTQYF | TGTGCCAGCAAGACTAGCGGGTACAGTCCAGATACGCAGTATTTT
TRBD1 | TRBJ1-1 | - | TRBV2 | CASSDDRVAEAFF | TGTGCCAGCAGTGACGACAGGGTAGCTGAAGCTTTCTTT
- | TRBJ1-3 | few | TRBV5-5 | CASSSGPLTGNTIYF | TGTGCCAGCAGCTCGGGGCCCTTGACGGGAAACACCATATATTTT
- | TRBJ2-5 | - | TRBV6-5 | CASSRTTGGPGETQYF | TGTGCCAGCAGTCGAACTACCGGAGGGCCGGGGGAGACCCAGTACTTC